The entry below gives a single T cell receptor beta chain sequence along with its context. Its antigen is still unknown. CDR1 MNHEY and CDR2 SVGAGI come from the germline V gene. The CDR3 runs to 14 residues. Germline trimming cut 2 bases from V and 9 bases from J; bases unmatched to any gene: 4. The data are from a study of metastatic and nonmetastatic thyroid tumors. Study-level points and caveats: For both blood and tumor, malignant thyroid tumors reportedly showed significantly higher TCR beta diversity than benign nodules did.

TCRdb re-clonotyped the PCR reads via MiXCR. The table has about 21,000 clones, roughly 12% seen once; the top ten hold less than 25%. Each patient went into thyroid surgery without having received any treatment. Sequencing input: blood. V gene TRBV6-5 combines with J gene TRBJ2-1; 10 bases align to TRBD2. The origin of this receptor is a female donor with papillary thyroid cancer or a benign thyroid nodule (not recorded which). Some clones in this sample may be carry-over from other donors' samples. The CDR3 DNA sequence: TGTGCCAGCAGTTACAAAGCGGGGGGGGGTGAGCAGTTCTTC. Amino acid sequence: CASSYKAGGGEQFF.